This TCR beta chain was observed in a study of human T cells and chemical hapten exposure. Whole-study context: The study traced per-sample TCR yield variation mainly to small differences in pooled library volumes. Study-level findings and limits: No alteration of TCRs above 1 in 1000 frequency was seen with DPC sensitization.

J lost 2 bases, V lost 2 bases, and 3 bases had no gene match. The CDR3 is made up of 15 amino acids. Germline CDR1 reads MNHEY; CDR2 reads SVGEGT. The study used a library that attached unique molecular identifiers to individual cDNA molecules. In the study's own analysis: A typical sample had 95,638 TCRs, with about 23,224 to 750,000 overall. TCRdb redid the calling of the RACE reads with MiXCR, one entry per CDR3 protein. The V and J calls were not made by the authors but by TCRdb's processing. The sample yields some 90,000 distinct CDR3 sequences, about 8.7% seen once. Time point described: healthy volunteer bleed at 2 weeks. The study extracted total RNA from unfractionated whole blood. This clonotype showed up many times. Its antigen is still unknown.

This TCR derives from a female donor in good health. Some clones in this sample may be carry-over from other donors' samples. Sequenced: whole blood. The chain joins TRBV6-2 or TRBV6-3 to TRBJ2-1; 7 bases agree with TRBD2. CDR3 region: CASSYAGEAYNEQFF. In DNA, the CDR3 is TGTGCCAGCAGTTACGCGGGGGAGGCCTACAATGAGCAGTTCTTC.